This entry lists 19 T cell receptor beta chains sequenced from one sample in a study of control samples from healthy donors and cancer patients (dated by TCRdb to 2018 to 2020). Library prep was done by the immunoSEQ multiplex PCR assay. TCRdb carries this immuneACCESS record with in-frame sequences only. Its versions omit some clonotypes, under half of them owing to an unresolved V gene in the studies checked, with the rest unexplained. Recorded for this sample are 100,000 to 150,000 clones; roughly 90% of them occurred a single time. The ten largest clonotypes hold roughly 2.6% of the sample. The sequenced sample was blood. These receptor sequences come from a man aged 40-55 years in good health.

The table lists this clone with a count of one. The chain joins TRBV7-9 to TRBJ2-1, with a tentative D call TRBD2 (6 bases). This CDR3 contains 13 residues. The ends were cut back, 5 bases at V and 6 bases at J, with 11 bases in the middle. Per germline, CDR1 SEHNR and CDR2 FQNEAQ (reference sequence). CDR3 in amino acids: CASSPTRPNEQFF. The CDR3 nucleotides read TGTGCCAGCAGCCCGACTAGGCCCAATGAGCAGTTCTTC.

The chain recombines TRBV12-3 or TRBV12-4 with TRBJ1-2; possible D gene TRBD1, 5 bases. Trimming cost V 3 bases and J 13 bases, with 12 bases left between them. This CDR3 has 11 amino acids. This CDR3 reads CASSFAQQVTF. CDR3 DNA: TGTGCCAGCAGTTTCGCCCAACAGGTCACCTTC.

The chain combines TRBV19 with TRBJ2-3; 9 positions agree with TRBD1. V was pared by 4 bases and J by 3 bases, with 8 bases of the junction left unmatched. Germline V gene lookup returns CDR1 LNHDA and CDR2 SQIVND (reference sequence). The CDR3 contains 16 residues. CDR3 nucleotides: TGTGCCAGTAGTAGCTCAGGACAGGGGAGAACAGATACGCAGTATTTT. It translates to CASSSSGQGRTDTQYF.

The chain joins TRBV6-5 to TRBJ2-2; 7 bases fit TRBD2. Germline V gene sequence: CDR1 MNHEY, CDR2 SVGAGI. CDR3 length equals 14 residues. J was trimmed by 3 bases and V by 5 bases; bases with no gene match: 3. CDR3 sequence (DNA): TGTGCCAGCAGTCGGGACTATTACACCGGGGAGCTGTTTTTT. This codes for CASSRDYYTGELFF.

The chain uses TRBV9 and TRBJ2-3, with 7 bases identical to TRBD1. The CDR3 sequence is 16 residues long. Germline trimming cut 0 bases from V and 1 base from J; bases unmatched to any gene: 5. Germline lookup yields CDR1 SGDLS and CDR2 YYNGEE. CDR3 loop: CASSVGVTGGTDTQYF. The DNA of the CDR3 is TGTGCCAGCAGCGTAGGTGTCACAGGGGGCACAGATACGCAGTATTTT.

This clone was seen just once. The CDR3 DNA follows: TGTGCCTCGCGGACTAGCGGGGGGGCCTTAGATACGCAGTATTTT. Encoded protein: CASRTSGGALDTQYF. The chain has TRBV30 and TRBJ2-3; TRBD2 aligns across 15 bases. J lost 5 bases, V lost 7 bases, and 7 bases had no gene match. The CDR3 covers 15 residues. Germline CDR1 GTSNPN, CDR2 SVGIG (reference sequence).

The chain links TRBV10-1 to TRBJ2-1; D gene ambiguous. CDR3 length: 13 residues. V lost 0 bases to trimming and J lost 3 bases, with 3 bases between them. The germline V gene encodes CDR1 WNHNN and CDR2 SYGVQD (reference sequence). The CDR3 bases are TGCGCCAGCAGTGAGTCGGTCTACAATGAGCAGTTCTTC. It codes for CASSESVYNEQFF.

The J gene is TRBJ2-7, the V gene TRBV9, with TRBD1 matching 9 bases. The trim removed 3 bases at V and 3 bases at J, leaving 7 bases unmatched. The V gene's germline CDR1 is SGDLS and CDR2 YYNGEE. The CDR3 totals 15 residues. For the CDR3, the DNA is TGTGCCAGCAGCGGAAAACAGGGGGCGATCTACGAGCAGTACTTC. This gives the protein CASSGKQGAIYEQYF. The full variable domain, completed using reference TRBV9 and TRBJ2-7, is DSGVTQTPKHLITATGQRVTLRCSPRSGDLSVYWYQQSLDQGLQFLIQYYNGEERAKGNILERFSAQQFPDLHSELNLSSLELGDSALYFCASSGKQGAIYEQYFGPGTRLTVT.

V and J are TRBV7-8 and TRBJ2-2; TRBD2 matches at 10 bases. This CDR3 region has 16 residues. Germline CDR1 SGHVS, CDR2 FQNEAQ. Trimming removed 2 bases from V and 1 base from J; junction bases left unmatched: 1. The CDR3 region has the DNA TGTGCCAGCAGCTTAAGGACTAGCGGGAACACCGGGGAGCTGTTTTTT. It codes for CASSLRTSGNTGELFF.

CDR3 in amino acids: CASSSGTAYGYTF. CDR3 in DNA: TGTGCCAGCAGCAGCGGGACAGCGTATGGCTACACCTTC. The chain employs TRBV11-2 and TRBJ1-2; 7 bases align to TRBD1. The CDR3 loop spans 13 amino acids. In germline, CDR1 is SGHAT, CDR2 FQNNGV. The V gene end was trimmed by 5 bases and the J gene end by 5 bases; junction bases not matched to a gene: 5.

V is TRBV4-1 and J is TRBJ2-7, with 7 bases fitting TRBD1. Unmatched junction bases numbered 6, after V lost 1 base and J lost 0 bases. Germline CDR1 is MGHRA and CDR2 is YSYEKL. This CDR3 has 16 residues. CDR3: CASSQARTGLSYEQYF. In DNA, the CDR3 is TGCGCCAGCAGCCAAGCGAGGACAGGCCTCTCCTACGAGCAGTACTTC.

The chain couples TRBV12-3 or TRBV12-4 to TRBJ1-2; the D is unclear. V was pared by 6 bases and J by 2 bases, with 4 bases between. There are 11 residues in the CDR3. The CDR3 spells CASSPNYGYTF. The CDR3 nucleotides read TGTGCCAGCAGCCCCAACTATGGCTACACCTTC.

The V and J genes are TRBV2 and TRBJ2-1; 7 bases match TRBD1. Germline CDR1 and CDR2: SNHLY and FYNNEI. CDR3 length: 14 amino acids. Unmatched junction bases numbered 7, after V lost 8 bases and J lost 3 bases. This chain's CDR3 is CASGLGQVYNEQFF. The CDR3 nucleotides read TGTGCCAGCGGGCTTGGACAGGTCTACAATGAGCAGTTCTTC.

This rearrangement joins TRBV2 to TRBJ2-6, with 11 bases aligning to TRBD1. The CDR3 totals 16 residues. Germline CDR1 and CDR2: SNHLY and FYNNEI. Trimming took 8 bases from V and 4 from J; bases not matched to a gene: 7. CDR3 bases: TGTGCCAGCGCGAGGACAGGGGGCTCAGGGGCCAACGTCCTGACTTTC. Its protein is CASARTGGSGANVLTF.

The genes are TRBV18 and TRBJ1-4; possibly TRBD1 for D (5 bases). The germline gives CDR1 KGHSH, CDR2 LQKENI. The CDR3 has 14 residues. V lost 1 base and J lost 4, with 7 bases in between. The DNA for the CDR3 is TGTGCCAGCTCACCACGGGGGAGTAATGAAAAACTGTTTTTT. Translated, it gives CASSPRGSNEKLFF.

The chain links TRBV30 to TRBJ1-2; no clear D gene. Germline V gene lookup returns CDR1 GTSNPN and CDR2 SVGIG (reference sequence). CDR3 length: 12 residues. Trimming took off 2 bases at V and 8 bases at J, with 12 bases between the two ends. As DNA, the CDR3 is TGTGCCTGGAGTCGGGGATCGGGGGGCTACACCTTC. It translates to CAWSRGSGGYTF.

The chain recombines TRBV21-1 with TRBJ1-5; TRBD1 reflects the table's D call only, with no check against the DNA. TRBV21-1 is a listed pseudogene. This CDR3 spans 16 amino acids. CDR3 coding DNA: TGTGCCAGCAGCAAAGGGGCTGTCCAGATACGTCAGCCCCAGCATTTT. Translated: CASSKGAVQIRQPQHF.

This clone has just one count. The chain employs TRBV7-9 and TRBJ2-5; maybe TRBD2 (5 bases). The CDR3 runs 15 residues. Trimming shortened V by 5 bases and J by 0 bases, and 13 bases separated the two germline ends. The germline CDR1 and CDR2 sequences are SEHNR and FQNEAQ (reference sequence). CDR3 amino acids: CASSRGRRNQETQYF. The CDR3 DNA reads as TGTGCCAGCAGCCGAGGGCGCCGGAACCAAGAGACCCAGTACTTC.

This clone was detected only a few times. The chain recombines TRBV9 with TRBJ1-6, with D possibly TRBD1 on 5 matching bases. Trimming pared 0 bases from V and 10 bases from J, leaving 11 bases between. The V gene's germline CDR1 is SGDLS and CDR2 YYNGEE. This CDR3 contains 14 residues. DNA of the CDR3: TGTGCCAGCAGCGTAGCTGCGACAGACTCACCCCTCCACTTT. The encoded protein is CASSVAATDSPLHF.